Listed here is a single TCR beta chain. The target antigen is unknown. Healthy bone marrow donors supplied every sample. The data were obtained in a study of cytomegalovirus exposure and HLA in healthy donors. In the PCR, 60 Vbeta and 13 Jbeta primers were used. Generated by immunoSEQ multiplex PCR, the TCRdb table keeps only in-frame clones and is missing some. Of over 110,000 clones in the sample, roughly 79% were seen once. V lost 4 bases to trimming and J lost 4 bases; unmatched junction nucleotides: 6. This CDR3 spans 16 amino acids. Germline V lookup: CDR1 LGHNA, CDR2 YSLEER. Overall study results and limits: Near-uniform donor sequencing depth was presumed by presence/absence analyses. Some TCR beta chains (roughly 150 of them) were listed as cytomegalovirus-associated.

The V call is TRBV4-3, the J call TRBJ2-6; 8 bases line up with TRBD1. The sequencing sample was made of PBMCs. The receptor's source is a man between 18 and 35 years old in good health and CMV-seronegative. The CDR3 protein is CASSRDRTSGANVLTF. CDR3 nucleotide sequence: TGCGCCAGCAGCCGGGACAGGACGTCCGGGGCCAACGTCCTGACTTTC.